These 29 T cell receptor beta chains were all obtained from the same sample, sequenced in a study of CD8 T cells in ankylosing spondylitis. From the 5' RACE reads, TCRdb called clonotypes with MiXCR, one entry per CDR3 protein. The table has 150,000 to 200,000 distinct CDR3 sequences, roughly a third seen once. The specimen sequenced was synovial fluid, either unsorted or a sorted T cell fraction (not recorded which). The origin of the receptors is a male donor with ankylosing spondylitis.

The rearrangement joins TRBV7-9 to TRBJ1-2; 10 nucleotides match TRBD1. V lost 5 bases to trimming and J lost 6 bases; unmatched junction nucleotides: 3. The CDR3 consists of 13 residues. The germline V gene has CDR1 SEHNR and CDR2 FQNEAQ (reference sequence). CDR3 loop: CASSRDRGDGYTF. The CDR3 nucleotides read TGTGCCAGCAGCCGGGACAGGGGCGATGGCTACACCTTC. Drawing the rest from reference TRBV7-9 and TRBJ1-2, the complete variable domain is DTGVSQNPRHKITKRGQNVTFRCDPISEHNRLYWYRQTLGQGPEFLTYFQNEAQLEKSRLLSDRFSAERPKGSFSTLEIQRTEQGDSAMYLCASSRDRGDGYTFGSGTRLTVV.

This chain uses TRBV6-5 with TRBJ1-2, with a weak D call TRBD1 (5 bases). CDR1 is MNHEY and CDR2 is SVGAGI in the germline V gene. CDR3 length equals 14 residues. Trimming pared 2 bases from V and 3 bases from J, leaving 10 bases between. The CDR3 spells CASSYRRVDYGYTF. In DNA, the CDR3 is TGTGCCAGCAGTTACCGCAGGGTGGACTATGGCTACACCTTC.

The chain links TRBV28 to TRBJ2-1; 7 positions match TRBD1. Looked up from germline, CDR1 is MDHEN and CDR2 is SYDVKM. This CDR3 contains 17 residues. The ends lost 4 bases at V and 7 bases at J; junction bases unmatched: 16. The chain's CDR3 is CASSSINRDSYFNEQFF. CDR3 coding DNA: TGTGCCAGCAGTTCTATAAACCGGGACAGCTATTTTAATGAGCAGTTCTTC.

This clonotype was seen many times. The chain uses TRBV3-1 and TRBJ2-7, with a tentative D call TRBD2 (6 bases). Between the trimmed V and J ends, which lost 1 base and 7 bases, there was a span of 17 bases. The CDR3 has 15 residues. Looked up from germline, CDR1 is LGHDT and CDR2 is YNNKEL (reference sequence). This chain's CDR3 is CASSQGTTTGREQYF. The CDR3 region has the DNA TGTGCCAGCAGCCAAGGGACTACCACTGGGAGGGAGCAGTACTTC.

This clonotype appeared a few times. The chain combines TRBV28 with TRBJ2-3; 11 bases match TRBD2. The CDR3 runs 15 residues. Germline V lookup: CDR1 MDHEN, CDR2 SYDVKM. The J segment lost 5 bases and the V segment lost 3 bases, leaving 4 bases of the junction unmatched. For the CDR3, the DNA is TGTGCCAGCAGTTTTACGGGGACTAGCGGAGATACGCAGTATTTT. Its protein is CASSFTGTSGDTQYF.

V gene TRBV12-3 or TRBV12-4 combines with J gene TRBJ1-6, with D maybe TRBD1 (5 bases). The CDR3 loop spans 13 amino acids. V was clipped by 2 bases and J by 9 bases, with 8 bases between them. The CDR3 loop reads CASSLFQGSPLHF. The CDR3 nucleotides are TGTGCCAGCAGTTTATTCCAGGGTTCACCCCTCCACTTT.

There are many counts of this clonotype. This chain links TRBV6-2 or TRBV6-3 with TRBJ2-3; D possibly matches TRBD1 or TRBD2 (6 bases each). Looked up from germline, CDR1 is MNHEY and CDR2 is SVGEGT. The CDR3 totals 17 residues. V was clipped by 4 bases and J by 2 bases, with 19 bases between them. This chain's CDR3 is CASSSRGADVFTDTQYF. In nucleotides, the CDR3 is TGTGCCAGCAGTTCGAGGGGGGCCGACGTTTTCACAGATACGCAGTATTTT.

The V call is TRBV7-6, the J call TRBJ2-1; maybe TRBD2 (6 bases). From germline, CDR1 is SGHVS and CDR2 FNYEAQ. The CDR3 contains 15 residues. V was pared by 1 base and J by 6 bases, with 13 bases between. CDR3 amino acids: CASSLVGTAFNEQFF. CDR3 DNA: TGTGCCAGCAGCTTAGTCGGGACTGCCTTCAATGAGCAGTTCTTC.

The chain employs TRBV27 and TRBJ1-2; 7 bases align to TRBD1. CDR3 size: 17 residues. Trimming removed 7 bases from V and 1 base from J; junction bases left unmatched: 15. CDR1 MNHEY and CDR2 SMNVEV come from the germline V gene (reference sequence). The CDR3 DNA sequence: TGTGCCAGCACGATCCAGCCCGGGACAGATTATAACTATGGCTACACCTTC. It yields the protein CASTIQPGTDYNYGYTF.

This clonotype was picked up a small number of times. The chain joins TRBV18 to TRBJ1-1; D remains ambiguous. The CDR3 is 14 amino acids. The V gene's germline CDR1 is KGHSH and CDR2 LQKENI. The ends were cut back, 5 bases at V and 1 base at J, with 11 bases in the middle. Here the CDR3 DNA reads TGTGCCAGCTCAGCCCAGGCTACGAACACTGAAGCTTTCTTT. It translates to CASSAQATNTEAFF.

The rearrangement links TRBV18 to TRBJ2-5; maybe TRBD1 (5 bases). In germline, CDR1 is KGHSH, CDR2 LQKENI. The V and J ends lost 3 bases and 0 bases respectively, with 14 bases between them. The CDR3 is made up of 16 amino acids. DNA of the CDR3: TGTGCCAGCTCACCCTTTGCGCAGGGCTACCAAGAGACCCAGTACTTC. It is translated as CASSPFAQGYQETQYF.

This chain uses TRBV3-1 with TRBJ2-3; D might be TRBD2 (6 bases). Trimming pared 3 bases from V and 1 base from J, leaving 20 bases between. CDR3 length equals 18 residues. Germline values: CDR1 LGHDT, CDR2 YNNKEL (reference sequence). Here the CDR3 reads CASSHLIRRGPGTDTQYF. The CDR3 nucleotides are TGTGCCAGCAGCCACCTCATTCGGCGGGGACCAGGCACAGATACGCAGTATTTT.

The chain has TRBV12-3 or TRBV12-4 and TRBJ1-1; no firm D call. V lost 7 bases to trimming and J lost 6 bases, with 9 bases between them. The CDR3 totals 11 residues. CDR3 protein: CASTLGPEAFF. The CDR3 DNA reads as TGTGCCAGCACCCTGGGCCCTGAAGCTTTCTTT.

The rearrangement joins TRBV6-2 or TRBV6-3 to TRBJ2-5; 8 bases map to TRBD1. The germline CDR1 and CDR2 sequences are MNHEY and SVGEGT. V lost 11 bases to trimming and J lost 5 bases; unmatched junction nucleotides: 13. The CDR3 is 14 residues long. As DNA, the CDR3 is TGTGCCTCTGCCACCTACAGGGGGGATGAGACCCAGTACTTC. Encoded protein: CASATYRGDETQYF.

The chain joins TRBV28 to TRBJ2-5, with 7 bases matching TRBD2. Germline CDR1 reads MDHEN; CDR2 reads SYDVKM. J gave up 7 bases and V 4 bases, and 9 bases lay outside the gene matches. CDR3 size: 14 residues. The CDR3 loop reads CASSSKFPGGTQYF. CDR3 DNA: TGTGCCAGCAGTTCCAAGTTCCCGGGGGGGACCCAGTACTTC.

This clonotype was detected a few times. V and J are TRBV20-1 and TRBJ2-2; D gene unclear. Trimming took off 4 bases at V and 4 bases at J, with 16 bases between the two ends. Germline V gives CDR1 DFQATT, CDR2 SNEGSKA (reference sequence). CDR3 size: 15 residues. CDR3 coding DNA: TGCAGTGCTACTAGGTCCCCCTCCTCCACCGGGGAGCTGTTTTTT. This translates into CSATRSPSSTGELFF.

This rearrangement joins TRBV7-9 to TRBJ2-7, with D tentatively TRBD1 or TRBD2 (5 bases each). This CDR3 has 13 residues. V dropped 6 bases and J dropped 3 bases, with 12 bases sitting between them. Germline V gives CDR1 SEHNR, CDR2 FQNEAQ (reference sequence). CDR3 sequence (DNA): TGTGCCAGCAGACGAGGGGATTACTACGAGCAGTACTTC. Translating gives CASRRGDYYEQYF. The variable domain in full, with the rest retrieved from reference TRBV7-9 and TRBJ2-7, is DTGVSQNPRHKITKRGQNVTFRCDPISEHNRLYWYRQTLGQGPEFLTYFQNEAQLEKSRLLSDRFSAERPKGSFSTLEIQRTEQGDSAMYLCASRRGDYYEQYFGPGTRLTVT.

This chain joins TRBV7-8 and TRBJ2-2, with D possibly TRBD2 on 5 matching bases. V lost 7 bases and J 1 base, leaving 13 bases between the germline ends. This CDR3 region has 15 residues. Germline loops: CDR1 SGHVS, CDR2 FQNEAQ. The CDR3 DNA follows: TGTGCCAGCACCTTCAGGACTGTGAACACCGGGGAGCTGTTTTTT. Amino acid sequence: CASTFRTVNTGELFF. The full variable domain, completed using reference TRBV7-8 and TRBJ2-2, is GAGVSQSPRYKVAKRGQDVALRCDPISGHVSLFWYQQALGQGPEFLTYFQNEAQLDKSGLPSDRFFAERPEGSVSTLKIQRTQQEDSAVYLCASTFRTVNTGELFFGEGSRLTVL.

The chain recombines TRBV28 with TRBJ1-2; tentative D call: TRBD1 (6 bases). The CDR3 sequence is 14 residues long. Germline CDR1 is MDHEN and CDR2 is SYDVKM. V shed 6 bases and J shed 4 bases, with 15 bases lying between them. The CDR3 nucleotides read TGTGCCAGCAGCCGATCGAGGGGGTTCTATGGCTACACCTTC. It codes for CASSRSRGFYGYTF.

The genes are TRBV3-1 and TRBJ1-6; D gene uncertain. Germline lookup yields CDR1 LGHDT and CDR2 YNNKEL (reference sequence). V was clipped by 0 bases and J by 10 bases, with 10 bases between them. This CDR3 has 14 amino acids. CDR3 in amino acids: CASSQDGGLSPLHF. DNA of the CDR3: TGTGCCAGCAGCCAAGATGGAGGGTTATCACCCCTCCACTTT. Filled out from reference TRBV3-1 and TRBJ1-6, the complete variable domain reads DTAVSQTPKYLVTQMGNDKSIKCEQNLGHDTMYWYKQDSKKFLKIMFSYNNKELIINETVPNRFSPKSPDKAHLNLHINSLELGDSAVYFCASSQDGGLSPLHFGNGTRLTVT.

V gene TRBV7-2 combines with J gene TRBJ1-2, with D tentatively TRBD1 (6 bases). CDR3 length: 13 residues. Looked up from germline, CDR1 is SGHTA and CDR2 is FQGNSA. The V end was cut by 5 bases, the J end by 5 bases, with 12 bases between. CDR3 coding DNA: TGTGCCAGCAGCCCAGGACAGCAATATGGCTACACCTTC. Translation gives CASSPGQQYGYTF.

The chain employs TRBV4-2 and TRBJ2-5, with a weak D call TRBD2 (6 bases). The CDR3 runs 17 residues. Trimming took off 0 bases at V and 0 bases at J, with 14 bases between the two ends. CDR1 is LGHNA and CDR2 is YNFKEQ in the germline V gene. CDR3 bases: TGTGCCAGCAGCCAAGAATTGGGGAGGACGTACCAAGAGACCCAGTACTTC. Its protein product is CASSQELGRTYQETQYF.

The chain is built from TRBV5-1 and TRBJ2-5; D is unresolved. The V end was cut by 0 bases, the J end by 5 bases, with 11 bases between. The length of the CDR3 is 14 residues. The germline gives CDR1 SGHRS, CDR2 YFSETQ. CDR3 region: CASSLGDSWETQYF. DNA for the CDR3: TGCGCCAGCAGCTTGGGTGATAGCTGGGAGACCCAGTACTTC.

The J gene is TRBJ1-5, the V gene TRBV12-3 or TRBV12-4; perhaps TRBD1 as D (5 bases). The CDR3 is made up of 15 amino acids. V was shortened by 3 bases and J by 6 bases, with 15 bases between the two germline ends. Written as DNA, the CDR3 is TGTGCCAGCAGTTTTGGGCAGGGAGCCTCTCAGCCCCAGCATTTT. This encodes CASSFGQGASQPQHF.

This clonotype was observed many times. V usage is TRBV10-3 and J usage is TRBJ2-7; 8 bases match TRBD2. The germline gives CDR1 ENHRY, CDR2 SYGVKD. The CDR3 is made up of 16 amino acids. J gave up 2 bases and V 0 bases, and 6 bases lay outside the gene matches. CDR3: CAISESLGLAAYEQYF. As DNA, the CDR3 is TGTGCCATCAGTGAGTCTTTAGGACTAGCAGCCTACGAGCAGTACTTC.

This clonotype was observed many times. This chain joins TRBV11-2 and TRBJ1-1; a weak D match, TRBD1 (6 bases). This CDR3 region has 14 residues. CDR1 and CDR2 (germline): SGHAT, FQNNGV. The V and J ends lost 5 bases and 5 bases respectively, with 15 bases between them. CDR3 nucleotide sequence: TGTGCCAGCAGCGCGATGGGGGGGCGGACTGAAGCTTTCTTT. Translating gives CASSAMGGRTEAFF.

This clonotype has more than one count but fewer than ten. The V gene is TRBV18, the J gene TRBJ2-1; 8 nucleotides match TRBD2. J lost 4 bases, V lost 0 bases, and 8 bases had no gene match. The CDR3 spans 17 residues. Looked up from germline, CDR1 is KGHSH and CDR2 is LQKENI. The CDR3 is CASSPPDRAGVYNEQFF. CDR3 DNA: TGTGCCAGCTCACCACCGGATCGAGCGGGAGTATACAATGAGCAGTTCTTC.

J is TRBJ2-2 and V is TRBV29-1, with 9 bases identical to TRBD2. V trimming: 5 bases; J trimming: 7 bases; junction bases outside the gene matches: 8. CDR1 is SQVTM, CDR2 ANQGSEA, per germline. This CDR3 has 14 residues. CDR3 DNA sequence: TGCAGCGTTTTGCTAGCGGGATTGAGCGGGGAGCTGTTTTTT. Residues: CSVLLAGLSGELFF.

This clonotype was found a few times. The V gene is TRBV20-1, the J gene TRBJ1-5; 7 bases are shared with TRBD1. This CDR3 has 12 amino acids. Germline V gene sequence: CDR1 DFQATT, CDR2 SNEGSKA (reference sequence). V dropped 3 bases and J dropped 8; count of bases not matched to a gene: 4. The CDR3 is CSASAGQKPQHF. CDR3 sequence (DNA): TGCAGTGCTAGCGCGGGACAGAAGCCCCAGCATTTT.